This TCR beta chain came from a study of control samples from healthy donors and cancer patients. The assay was immunoSEQ multiplex PCR, and TCRdb's table has in-frame clones only and misses some. The sample lists some 120,000 clones, 75% to 95% occurring once. The V and J ends lost 2 bases and 0 bases respectively, with 5 bases between them. Germline V gene data show CDR1 as SGHDT and CDR2 as YYEEEE. The CDR3 is 13 amino acids. The chain joins TRBV5-6 to TRBJ1-1; no definite D call. The clonotype originates from a young man in good health. Sequencing was done on a sample of blood. CDR3 DNA: TGTGCCAGCAGCTTTCGGATGAACACTGAAGCTTTCTTT. As protein: CASSFRMNTEAFF.